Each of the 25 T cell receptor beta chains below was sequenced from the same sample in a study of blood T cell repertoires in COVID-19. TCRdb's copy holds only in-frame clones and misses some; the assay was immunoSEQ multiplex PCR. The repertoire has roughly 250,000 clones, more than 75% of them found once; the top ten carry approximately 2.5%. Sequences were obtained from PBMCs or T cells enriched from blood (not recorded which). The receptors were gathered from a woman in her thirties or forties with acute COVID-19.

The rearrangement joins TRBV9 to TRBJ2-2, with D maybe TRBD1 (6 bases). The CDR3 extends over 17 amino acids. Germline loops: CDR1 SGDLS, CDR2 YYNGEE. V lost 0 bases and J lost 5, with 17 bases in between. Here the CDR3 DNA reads TGTGCCAGCAGCGTAGCTTCGAACAGGGTGGAGACCGGGGAGCTGTTTTTT. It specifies CASSVASNRVETGELFF.

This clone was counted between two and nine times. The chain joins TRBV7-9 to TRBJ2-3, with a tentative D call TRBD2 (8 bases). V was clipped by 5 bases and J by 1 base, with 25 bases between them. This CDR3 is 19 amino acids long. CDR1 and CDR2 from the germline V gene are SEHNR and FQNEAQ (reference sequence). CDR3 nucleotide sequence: TGTGCCAGCAGCCCAGGGGGGCTAGCGGGTTCACGTCGCACAGATACGCAGTATTTT. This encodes CASSPGGLAGSRRTDTQYF.

The CDR3 protein is CASSGQTGITEAFF. CDR3 bases: TGCGCCAGCAGCGGTCAAACAGGGATCACTGAAGCTTTCTTT. The chain combines TRBV5-1 with TRBJ1-1, with D perhaps TRBD1 (6 bases). The germline CDR1 and CDR2 sequences are SGHRS and YFSETQ. The ends were cut back, 4 bases at V and 4 bases at J, with 14 bases in the middle. The CDR3 extends over 14 amino acids.

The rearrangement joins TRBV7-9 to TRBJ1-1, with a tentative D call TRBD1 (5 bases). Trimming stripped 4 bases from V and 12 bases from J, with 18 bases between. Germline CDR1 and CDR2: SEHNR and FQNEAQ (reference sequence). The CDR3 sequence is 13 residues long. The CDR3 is CASSSGLGELSFF. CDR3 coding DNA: TGTGCCAGCAGCTCGGGACTGGGCGAATTGTCTTTCTTT.

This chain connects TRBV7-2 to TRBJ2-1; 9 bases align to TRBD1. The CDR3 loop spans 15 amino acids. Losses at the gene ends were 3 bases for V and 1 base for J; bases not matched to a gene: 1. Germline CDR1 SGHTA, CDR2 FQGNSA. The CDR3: CASSFGQGSYNEQFF. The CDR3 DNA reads TGTGCCAGCAGCTTCGGACAGGGGTCCTACAATGAGCAGTTCTTC.

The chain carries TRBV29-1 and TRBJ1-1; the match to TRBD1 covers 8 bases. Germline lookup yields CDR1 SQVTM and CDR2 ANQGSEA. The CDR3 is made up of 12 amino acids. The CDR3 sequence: CRVGQGLSEAFF. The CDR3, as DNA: TGCAGGGTAGGACAGGGTCTCTCTGAAGCTTTCTTT.

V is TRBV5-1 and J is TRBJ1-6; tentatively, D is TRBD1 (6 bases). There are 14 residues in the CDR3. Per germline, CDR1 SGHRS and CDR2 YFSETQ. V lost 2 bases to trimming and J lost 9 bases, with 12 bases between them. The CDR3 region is CASSLQGDSSPLHF. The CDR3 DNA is TGCGCCAGCAGCTTACAGGGTGATAGTTCACCCCTCCACTTT. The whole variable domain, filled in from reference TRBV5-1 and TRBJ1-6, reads KAGVTQTPRYLIKTRGQQVTLSCSPISGHRSVSWYQQTPGQGLQFLFEYFSETQRNKGNFPGRFSGRQFSNSRSEMNVSTLELGDSALYLCASSLQGDSSPLHFGNGTRLTVT.

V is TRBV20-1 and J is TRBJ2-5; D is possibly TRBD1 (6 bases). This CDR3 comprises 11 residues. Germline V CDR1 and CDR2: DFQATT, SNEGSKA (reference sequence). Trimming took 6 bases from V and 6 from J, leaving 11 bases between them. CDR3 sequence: CSARQEKTQYF. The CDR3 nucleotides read TGCAGTGCCCGACAGGAAAAGACCCAGTACTTC.

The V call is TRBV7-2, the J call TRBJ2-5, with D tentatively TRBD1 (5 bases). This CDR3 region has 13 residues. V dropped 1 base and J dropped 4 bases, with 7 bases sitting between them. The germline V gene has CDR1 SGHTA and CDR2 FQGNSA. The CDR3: CASSLVGVETQYF. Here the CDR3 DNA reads TGTGCCAGCAGCTTAGTAGGGGTAGAGACCCAGTACTTC.

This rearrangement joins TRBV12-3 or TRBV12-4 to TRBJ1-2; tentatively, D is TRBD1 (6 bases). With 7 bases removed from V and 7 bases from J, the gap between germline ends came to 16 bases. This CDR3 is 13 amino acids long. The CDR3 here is CASTLTGVGGYTF. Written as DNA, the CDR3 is TGTGCCAGCACCCTGACAGGCGTGGGTGGCTACACCTTC.

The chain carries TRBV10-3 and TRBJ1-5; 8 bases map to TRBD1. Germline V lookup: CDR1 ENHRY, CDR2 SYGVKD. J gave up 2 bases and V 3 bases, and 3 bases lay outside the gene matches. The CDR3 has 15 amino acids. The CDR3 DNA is TGTGCCATCAGTGACGGGACAGGAGGCAATCAGCCCCAGCATTTT. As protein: CAISDGTGGNQPQHF.

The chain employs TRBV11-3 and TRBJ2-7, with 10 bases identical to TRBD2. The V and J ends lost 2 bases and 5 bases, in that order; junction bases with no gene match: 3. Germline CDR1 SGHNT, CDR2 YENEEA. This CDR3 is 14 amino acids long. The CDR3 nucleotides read TGTGCCAGCAGCTTAAAAACTAGCGGGAACGAGCAGTACTTC. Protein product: CASSLKTSGNEQYF.

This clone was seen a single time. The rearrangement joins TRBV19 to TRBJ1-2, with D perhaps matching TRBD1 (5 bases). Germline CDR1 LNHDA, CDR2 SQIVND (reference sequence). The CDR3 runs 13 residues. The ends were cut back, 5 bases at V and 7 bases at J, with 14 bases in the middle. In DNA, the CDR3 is TGTGCCAGTAGTGTAACCGGGACTGGTGGCTACACCTTC. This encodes CASSVTGTGGYTF.

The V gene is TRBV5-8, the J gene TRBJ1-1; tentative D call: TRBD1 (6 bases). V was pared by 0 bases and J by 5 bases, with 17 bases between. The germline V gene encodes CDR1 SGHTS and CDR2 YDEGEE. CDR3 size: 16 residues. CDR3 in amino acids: CASSLEIGQGMTEAFF. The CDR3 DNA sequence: TGTGCCAGCAGCTTGGAGATTGGGCAGGGGATGACTGAAGCTTTCTTT.

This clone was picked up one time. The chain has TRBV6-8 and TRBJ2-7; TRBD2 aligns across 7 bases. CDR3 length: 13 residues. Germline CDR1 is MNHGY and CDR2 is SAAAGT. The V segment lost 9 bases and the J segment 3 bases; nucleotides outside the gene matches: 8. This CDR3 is CARQPGLNYEQYF. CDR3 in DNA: TGTGCCAGGCAGCCGGGACTAAACTACGAGCAGTACTTC.

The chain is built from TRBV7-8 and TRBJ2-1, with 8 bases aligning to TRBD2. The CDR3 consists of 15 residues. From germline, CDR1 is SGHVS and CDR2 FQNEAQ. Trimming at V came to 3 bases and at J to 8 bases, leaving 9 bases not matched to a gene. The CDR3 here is CASSFVQRESYEQFF. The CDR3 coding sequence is TGTGCCAGCAGCTTTGTCCAGCGGGAGTCGTATGAGCAGTTCTTC.

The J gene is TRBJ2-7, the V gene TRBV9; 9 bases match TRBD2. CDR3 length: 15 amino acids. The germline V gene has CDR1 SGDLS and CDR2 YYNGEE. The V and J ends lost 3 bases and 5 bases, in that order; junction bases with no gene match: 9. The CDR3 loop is CASSARLAGTHEQYF. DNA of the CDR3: TGTGCCAGCAGCGCCCGGCTAGCGGGGACTCACGAGCAGTACTTC.

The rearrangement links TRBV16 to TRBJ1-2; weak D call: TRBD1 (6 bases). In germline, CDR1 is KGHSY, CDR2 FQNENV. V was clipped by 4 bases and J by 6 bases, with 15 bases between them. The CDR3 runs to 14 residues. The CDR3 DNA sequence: TGTGCCAGCAGCCCGCTTTTAGGGGGTAATGGCTACACCTTC. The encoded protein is CASSPLLGGNGYTF.

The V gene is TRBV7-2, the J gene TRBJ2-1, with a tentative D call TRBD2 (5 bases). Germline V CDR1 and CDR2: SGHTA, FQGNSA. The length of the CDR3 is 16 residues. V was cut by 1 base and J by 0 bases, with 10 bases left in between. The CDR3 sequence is CASSLETGDSYNEQFF. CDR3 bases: TGTGCCAGCAGCTTAGAAACCGGGGACTCCTACAATGAGCAGTTCTTC.

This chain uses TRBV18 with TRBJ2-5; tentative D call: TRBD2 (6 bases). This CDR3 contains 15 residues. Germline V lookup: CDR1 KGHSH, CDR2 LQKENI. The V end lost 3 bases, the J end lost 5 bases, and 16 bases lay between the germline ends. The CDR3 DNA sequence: TGTGCCAGCTCACCCCGGGAGACTTTAGGGGAGACCCAGTACTTC. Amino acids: CASSPRETLGETQYF.

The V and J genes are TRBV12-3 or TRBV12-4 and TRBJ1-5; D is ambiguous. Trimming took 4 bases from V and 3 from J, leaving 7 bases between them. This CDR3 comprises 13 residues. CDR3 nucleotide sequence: TGTGCCAGCAGTTACGGTGACAATCAGCCCCAGCATTTT. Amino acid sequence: CASSYGDNQPQHF.

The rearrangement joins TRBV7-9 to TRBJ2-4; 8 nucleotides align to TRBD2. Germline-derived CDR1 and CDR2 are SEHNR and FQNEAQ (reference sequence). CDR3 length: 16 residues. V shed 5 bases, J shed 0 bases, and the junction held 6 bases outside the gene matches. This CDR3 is CASSPGGDLAKNIQYF. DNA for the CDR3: TGTGCCAGCAGCCCGGGAGGGGATCTAGCCAAAAACATTCAGTACTTC.

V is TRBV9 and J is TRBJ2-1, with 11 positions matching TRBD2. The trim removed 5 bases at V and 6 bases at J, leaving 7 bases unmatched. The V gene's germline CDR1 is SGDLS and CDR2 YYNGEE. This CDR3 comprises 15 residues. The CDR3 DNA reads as TGTGCCAGCAGTCTTGGACTAGCGGGCGGCAATGAGCAGTTCTTC. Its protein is CASSLGLAGGNEQFF.

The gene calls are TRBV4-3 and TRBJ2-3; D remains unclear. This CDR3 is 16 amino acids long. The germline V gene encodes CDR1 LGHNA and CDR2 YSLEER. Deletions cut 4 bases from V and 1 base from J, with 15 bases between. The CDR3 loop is CASSPSALSGTDTQYF. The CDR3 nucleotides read TGCGCCAGCAGCCCATCTGCTCTGAGCGGCACAGATACGCAGTATTTT.

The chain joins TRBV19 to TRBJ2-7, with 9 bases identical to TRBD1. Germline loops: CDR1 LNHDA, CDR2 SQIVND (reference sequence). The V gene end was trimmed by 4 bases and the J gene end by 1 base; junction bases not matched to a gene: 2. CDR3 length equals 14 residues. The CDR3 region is CASSSGTGSYEQYF. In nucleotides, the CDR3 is TGTGCCAGTAGTAGCGGGACAGGGTCCTACGAGCAGTACTTC.